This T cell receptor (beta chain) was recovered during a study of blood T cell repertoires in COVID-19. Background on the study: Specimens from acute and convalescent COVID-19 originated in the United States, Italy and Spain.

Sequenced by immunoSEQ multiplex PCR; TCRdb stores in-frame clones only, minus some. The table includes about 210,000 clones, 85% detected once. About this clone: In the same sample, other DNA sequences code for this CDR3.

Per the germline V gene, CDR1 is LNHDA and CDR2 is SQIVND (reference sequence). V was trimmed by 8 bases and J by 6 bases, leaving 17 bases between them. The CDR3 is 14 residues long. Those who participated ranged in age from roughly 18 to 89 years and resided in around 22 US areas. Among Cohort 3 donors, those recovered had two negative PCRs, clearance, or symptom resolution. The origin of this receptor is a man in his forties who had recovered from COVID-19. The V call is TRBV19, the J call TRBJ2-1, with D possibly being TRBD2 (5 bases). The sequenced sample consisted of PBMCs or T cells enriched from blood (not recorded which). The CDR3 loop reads CASHVGKGGNEQFF. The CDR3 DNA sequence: TGTGCCAGTCACGTCGGGAAAGGAGGCAATGAGCAGTTCTTC.